This TCR beta chain came from a study of blood T cell repertoires in COVID-19. This table comes from immunoSEQ multiplex PCR, and its TCRdb copy is limited to in-frame clones, with some not included. The sample contains about 140,000 clones, roughly 79% of which appear only once. CDR3 length: 16 residues. Trimming took 5 bases from V and 3 from J; bases not matched to a gene: 9. Germline V lookup: CDR1 SGHTA, CDR2 FQGNSA. This TCR was recovered from a man aged 50 to 60 with active or convalescent COVID-19. The specimen was peripheral blood. The chain recombines TRBV7-2 with TRBJ2-1; 8 nucleotides match TRBD2. CDR3 sequence: CASSPRGGWDYNEQFF. The CDR3 DNA follows: TGTGCCAGCAGCCCCCGGGGGGGGTGGGACTACAATGAGCAGTTCTTC.